The T cell receptor beta chain under discussion was sequenced for a study of cytomegalovirus exposure and HLA in healthy donors. Study in general: Across almost 400 genotyped donors, 81% landed in the Caucasian-associated ancestry cluster. General study points: Fewer N-insertions than the approximately 700-donor mean were reportedly shown by an Asian-associated ancestry cluster in a later analysis.

The PCR made use of 60 Vbeta and 13 Jbeta primers. Sequenced by immunoSEQ multiplex PCR; TCRdb stores in-frame clones only, minus some. The sample lists approximately 100,000 clones, 70% to 85% occurring once. The CDR3 covers 18 residues. Looked up from germline, CDR1 is KGHSY and CDR2 is FQNENV. With respect to this clone: Its antigen is unidentified.

Input material: PBMCs. The chain links TRBV16 to TRBJ2-5; a possible D gene is TRBD1 (6 bases). The assigned J gene may be wrong: the sequence end matches TRBJ2-7 better. This receptor was obtained from a woman aged 40-49 years in good health and CMV-seronegative. The CDR3: CASSQSIPRQATSYEQYF. The CDR3 nucleotides read TGTGCCAGCAGCCAATCGATACCTCGACAGGCCACTTCCTACGAGCAGTACTTC.